This T cell receptor beta chain was observed in a study of spatial heterogeneity in lung cancer. Across the study: Consistent detection of more beta-chain than alpha-chain sequences was observed.

Time point: sample taken at primary tumor resection. The donors, roughly 70 patients with untreated early-stage non-small cell lung cancer, provided the samples. In each case, whole RNA from tumor, nontumor lung or frozen PBMC was sequenced unsorted. Trimming pared 5 bases from V and 7 bases from J, leaving 17 bases between. CDR1 KGHSH and CDR2 LQKENI come from the germline V gene. CDR3 length equals 14 residues. In this sample, this clonotype turned up many times. TCRdb re-derived calls from the 5' RACE reads in MiXCR, one entry per CDR3 protein. The data hold 60,000 or so distinct CDR3 sequences, with roughly 6.6% observed a single time.

The rearrangement uses TRBV18 and TRBJ1-2; TRBD1 might be the D (6 bases). The source is a female donor with early-stage non-small cell lung cancer. Specimen: PBMCs, collected at surgery. The DNA of the CDR3 is TGTGCCAGCTCAGGGGCAGACAGGAGCAGTGGCTACACCTTC. Amino acid sequence: CASSGADRSSGYTF.